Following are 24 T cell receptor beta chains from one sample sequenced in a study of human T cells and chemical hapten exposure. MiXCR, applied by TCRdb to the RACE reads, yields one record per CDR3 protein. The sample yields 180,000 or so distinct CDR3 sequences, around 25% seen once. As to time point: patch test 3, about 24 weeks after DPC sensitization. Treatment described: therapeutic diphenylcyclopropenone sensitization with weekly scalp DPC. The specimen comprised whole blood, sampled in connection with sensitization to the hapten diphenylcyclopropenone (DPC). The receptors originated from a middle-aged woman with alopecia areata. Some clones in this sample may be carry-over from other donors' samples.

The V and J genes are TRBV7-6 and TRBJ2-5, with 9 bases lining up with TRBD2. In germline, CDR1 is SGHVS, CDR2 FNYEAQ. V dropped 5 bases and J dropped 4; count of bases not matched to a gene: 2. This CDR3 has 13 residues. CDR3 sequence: CASSRGLAETQYF. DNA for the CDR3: TGTGCCAGCAGCAGGGGACTAGCAGAGACCCAGTACTTC.

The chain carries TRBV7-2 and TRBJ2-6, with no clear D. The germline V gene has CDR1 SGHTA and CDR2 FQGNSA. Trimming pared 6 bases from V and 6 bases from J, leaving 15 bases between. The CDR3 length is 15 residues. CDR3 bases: TGTGCCAGCAGGCCCACGGTGCTATCGGCCAACGTCCTGACTTTC. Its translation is CASRPTVLSANVLTF.

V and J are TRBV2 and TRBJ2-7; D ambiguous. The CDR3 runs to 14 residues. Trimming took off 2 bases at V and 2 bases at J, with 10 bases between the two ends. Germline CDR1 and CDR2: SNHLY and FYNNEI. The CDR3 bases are TGTGCCAGCAGTGAACGGTTTCTTGCCTACGAGCAGTACTTC. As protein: CASSERFLAYEQYF.

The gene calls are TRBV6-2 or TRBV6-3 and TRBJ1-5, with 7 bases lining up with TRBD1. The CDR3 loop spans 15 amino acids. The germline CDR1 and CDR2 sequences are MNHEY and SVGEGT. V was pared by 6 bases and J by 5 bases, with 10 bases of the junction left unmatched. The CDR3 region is CASSRQHDRDQPQHF. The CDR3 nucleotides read TGTGCCAGCAGCAGACAACACGACAGGGATCAGCCCCAGCATTTT.

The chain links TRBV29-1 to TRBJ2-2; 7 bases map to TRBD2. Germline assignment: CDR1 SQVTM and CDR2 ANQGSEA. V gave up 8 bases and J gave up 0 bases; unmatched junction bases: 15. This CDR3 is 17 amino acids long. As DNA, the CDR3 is TGCAGCACCCATCCTAGCGGTAGCTCACCGAACACCGGGGAGCTGTTTTTT. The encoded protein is CSTHPSGSSPNTGELFF.

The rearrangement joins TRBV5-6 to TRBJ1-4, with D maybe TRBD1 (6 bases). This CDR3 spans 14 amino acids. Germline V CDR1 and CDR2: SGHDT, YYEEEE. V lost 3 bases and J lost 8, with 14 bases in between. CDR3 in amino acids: CASSSQNRVEKLFF. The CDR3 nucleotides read TGTGCCAGCAGCTCTCAAAACAGGGTGGAAAAACTGTTTTTT.

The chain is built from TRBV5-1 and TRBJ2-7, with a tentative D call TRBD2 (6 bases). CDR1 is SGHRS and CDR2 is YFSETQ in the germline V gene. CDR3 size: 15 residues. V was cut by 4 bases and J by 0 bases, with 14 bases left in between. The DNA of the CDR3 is TGCGCCAGCAGCGCGGGACCGATGAGCTCCTACGAGCAGTACTTC. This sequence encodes CASSAGPMSSYEQYF. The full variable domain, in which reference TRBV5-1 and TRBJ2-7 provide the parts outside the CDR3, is KAGVTQTPRYLIKTRGQQVTLSCSPISGHRSVSWYQQTPGQGLQFLFEYFSETQRNKGNFPGRFSGRQFSNSRSEMNVSTLELGDSALYLCASSAGPMSSYEQYFGPGTRLTVT.

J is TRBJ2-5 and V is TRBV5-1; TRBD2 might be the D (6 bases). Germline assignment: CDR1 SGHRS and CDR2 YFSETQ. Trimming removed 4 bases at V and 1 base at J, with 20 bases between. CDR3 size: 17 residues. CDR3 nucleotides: TGCGCCAGCAGCGGAGGAGTCCCGGGACTCACCCAAGAGACCCAGTACTTC. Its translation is CASSGGVPGLTQETQYF.

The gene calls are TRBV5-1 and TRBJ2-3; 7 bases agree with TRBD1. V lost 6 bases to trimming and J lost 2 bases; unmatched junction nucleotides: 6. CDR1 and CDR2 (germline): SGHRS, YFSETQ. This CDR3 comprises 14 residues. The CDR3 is CASKQGTNTDTQYF. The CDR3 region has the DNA TGCGCCAGCAAACAGGGGACCAACACAGATACGCAGTATTTT.

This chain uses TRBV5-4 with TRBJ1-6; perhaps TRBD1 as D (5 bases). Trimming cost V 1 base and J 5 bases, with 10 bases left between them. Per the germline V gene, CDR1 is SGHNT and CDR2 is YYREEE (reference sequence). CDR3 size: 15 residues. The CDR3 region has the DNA TGTGCCAGCAGCTTGTCAAGGGGAAATAATTCACCCCTCCACTTT. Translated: CASSLSRGNNSPLHF.

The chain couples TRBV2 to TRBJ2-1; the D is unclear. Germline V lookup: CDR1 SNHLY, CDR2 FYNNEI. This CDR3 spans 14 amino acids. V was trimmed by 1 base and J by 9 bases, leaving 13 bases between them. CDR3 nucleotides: TGTGCCAGCAGTGAAGGCATAGTTTCGGGTGAGCAGTTCTTC. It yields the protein CASSEGIVSGEQFF.

The CDR3 is CASSQEGTGATDTQYF. The CDR3 coding sequence is TGTGCCAGCAGCCAAGAAGGGACAGGGGCCACAGATACGCAGTATTTT. The V call is TRBV4-2, the J call TRBJ2-3; TRBD1 aligns across 10 bases. The CDR3 spans 16 residues. Trimming cost V 0 bases and J 2 bases; bases outside gene matches: 2. Germline CDR1 and CDR2: LGHNA and YNFKEQ.

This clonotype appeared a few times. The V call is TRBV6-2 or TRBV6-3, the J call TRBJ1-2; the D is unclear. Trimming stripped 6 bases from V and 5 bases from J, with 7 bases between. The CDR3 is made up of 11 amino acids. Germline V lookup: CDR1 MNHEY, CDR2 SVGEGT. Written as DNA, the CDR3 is TGTGCCAGCAGCCACGAGTATGGCTACACCTTC. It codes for CASSHEYGYTF.

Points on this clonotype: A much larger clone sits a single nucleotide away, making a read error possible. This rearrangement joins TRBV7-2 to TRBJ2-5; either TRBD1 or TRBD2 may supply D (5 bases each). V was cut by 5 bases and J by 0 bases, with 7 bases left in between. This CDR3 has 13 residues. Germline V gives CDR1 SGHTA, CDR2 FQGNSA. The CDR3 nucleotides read TGTGCCAGCAGCCGGGACGACCAAGAGACCCAGTACTTC. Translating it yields CASSRDDQETQYF.

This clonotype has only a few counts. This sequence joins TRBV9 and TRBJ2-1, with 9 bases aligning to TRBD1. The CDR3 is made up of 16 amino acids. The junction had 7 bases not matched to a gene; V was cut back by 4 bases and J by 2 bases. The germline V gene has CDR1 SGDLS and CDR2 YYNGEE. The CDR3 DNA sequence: TGTGCCAGCAGCCCAACCGGGACAGGGCCCTACAATGAGCAGTTCTTC. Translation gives CASSPTGTGPYNEQFF. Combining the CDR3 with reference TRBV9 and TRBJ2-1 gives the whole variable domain DSGVTQTPKHLITATGQRVTLRCSPRSGDLSVYWYQQSLDQGLQFLIQYYNGEERAKGNILERFSAQQFPDLHSELNLSSLELGDSALYFCASSPTGTGPYNEQFFGPGTRLTVL.

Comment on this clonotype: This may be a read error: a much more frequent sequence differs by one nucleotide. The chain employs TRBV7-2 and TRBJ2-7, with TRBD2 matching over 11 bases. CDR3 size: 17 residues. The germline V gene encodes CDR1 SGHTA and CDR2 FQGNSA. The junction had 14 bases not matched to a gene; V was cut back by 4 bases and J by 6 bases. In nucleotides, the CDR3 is TGTGCCAGCAGCTCGATCTTGACTAGCGGGGACTGCTCCGAGCAGTACTTC. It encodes CASSSILTSGDCSEQYF.

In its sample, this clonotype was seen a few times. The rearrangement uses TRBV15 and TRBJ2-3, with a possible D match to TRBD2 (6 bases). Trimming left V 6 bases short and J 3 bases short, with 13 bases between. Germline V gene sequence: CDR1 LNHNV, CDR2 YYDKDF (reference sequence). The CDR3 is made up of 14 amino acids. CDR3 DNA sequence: TGTGCCACCAGGGAGGGTGTGCTGACAGATACGCAGTATTTT. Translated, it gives CATREGVLTDTQYF. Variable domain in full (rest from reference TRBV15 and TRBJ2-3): DAMVIQNPRYQVTQFGKPVTLSCSQTLNHNVMYWYQQKSSQAPKLLFHYYDKDFNNEADTPDNFQSRRPNTSFCFLDIRSPGLGDTAMYLCATREGVLTDTQYFGPGTRLTVL.

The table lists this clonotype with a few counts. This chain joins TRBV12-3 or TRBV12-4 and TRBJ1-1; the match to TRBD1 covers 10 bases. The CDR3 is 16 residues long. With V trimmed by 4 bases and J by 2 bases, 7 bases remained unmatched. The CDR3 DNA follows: TGTGCCAGCAGTTCGGGACAGGGGAGGGGAAACACTGAAGCTTTCTTT. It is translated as CASSSGQGRGNTEAFF.

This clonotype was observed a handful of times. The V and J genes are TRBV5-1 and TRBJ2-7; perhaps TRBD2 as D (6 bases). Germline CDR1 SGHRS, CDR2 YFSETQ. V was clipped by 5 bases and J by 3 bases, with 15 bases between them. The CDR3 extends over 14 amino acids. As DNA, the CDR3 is TGCGCCAGCAGTGGCGGAGCGGGCGGCTACGAGCAGTACTTC. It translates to CASSGGAGGYEQYF.

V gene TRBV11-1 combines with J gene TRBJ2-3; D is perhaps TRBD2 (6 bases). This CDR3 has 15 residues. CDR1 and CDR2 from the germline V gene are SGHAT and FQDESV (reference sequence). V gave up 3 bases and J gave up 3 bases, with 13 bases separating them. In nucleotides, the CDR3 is TGTGCCAGCAGCTTTGGAGGGATTGGGACAGATACGCAGTATTTT. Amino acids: CASSFGGIGTDTQYF.

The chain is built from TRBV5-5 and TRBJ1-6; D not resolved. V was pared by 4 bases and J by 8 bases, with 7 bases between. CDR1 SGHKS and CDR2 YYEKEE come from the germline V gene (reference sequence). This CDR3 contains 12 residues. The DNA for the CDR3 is TGTGCCAGCAGCAGGATGGATTCACCCCTCCACTTT. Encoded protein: CASSRMDSPLHF.

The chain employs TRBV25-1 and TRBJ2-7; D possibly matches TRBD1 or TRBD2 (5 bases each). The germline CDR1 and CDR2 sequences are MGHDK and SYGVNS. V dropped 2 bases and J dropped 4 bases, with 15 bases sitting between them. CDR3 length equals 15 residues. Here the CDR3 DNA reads TGTGCCAGCAGTGAAAACGGGGCCCTACTATACGAGCAGTACTTC. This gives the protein CASSENGALLYEQYF.

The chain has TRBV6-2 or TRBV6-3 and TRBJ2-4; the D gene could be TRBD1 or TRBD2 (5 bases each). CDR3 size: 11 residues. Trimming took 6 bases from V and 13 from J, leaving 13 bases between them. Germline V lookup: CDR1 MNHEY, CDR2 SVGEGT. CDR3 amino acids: CASSPPGLQYF. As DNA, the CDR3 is TGTGCCAGCAGCCCCCCGGGGCTGCAGTACTTC.

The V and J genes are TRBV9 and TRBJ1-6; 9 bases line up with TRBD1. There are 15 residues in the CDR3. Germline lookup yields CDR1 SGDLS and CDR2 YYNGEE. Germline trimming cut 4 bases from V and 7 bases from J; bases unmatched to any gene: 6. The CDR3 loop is CASSTRTGANSPLHF. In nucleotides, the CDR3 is TGTGCCAGCAGCACTAGGACAGGGGCGAATTCACCCCTCCACTTT.